These T cell receptor beta chains were read from a single sample in a study of cytomegalovirus exposure and HLA in healthy donors. Clones were read by immunoSEQ multiplex PCR, and TCRdb kept only the in-frame ones, dropping some. This table has about 150,000 clones, less than 90% appearing once. Sequencing was carried out using PBMCs. The receptor set was obtained from a man aged 18 to 30 in good health and CMV-seropositive. CDR3s include the opening cysteine and the closing phenylalanine or tryptophan. D genes are given only for firm matches. For some rows the clone size is stated as once, few or many, or as a class when expanded; others skip it.

CDR3aa: CASSLQAPLAGGGYYEQYF
CDR3nt: TGTGCCAGCAGCTTACAAGCCCCACTAGCGGGAGGGGGGTACTACGAGCAGTACTTC
v_gene: TRBV7-2
j_gene: TRBJ2-7
abundance: NA
d_gene: TRBD2

CDR3aa: CASSPGGSANEQFF
CDR3nt: TGTGCCAGCAGCCCCGGGGGTAGCGCCAATGAGCAGTTCTTC
v_gene: TRBV7-2
j_gene: TRBJ2-1
abundance: NA
d_gene: NA

CDR3aa: CASIAGDSYEQYF
CDR3nt: TGTGCCAGCATTGCGGGGGACTCCTACGAGCAGTACTTC
v_gene: TRBV11-1
j_gene: TRBJ2-7
abundance: NA
d_gene: TRBD2

CDR3aa: CASSHRRQGNTEAFF
CDR3nt: TGCGCCAGCAGCCACCGCAGACAGGGGAACACTGAAGCTTTCTTT
v_gene: TRBV4-3
j_gene: TRBJ1-1
abundance: NA
d_gene: TRBD1

CDR3aa: CASSQWTSGGFYEQYF
CDR3nt: TGCGCCAGCAGTCAGTGGACTAGCGGGGGCTTCTACGAGCAGTACTTC
v_gene: TRBV23-1
j_gene: TRBJ2-7
abundance: NA
d_gene: TRBD2

CDR3aa: CASSLRGQGPYSNQPQHF
CDR3nt: TGTGCCAGCAGCTTACGGGGACAAGGGCCTTATAGCAATCAGCCCCAGCATTTT
v_gene: TRBV7-2
j_gene: TRBJ1-5
abundance: NA
d_gene: NA

CDR3aa: CASSQDSGGSGEQFF
CDR3nt: TGTGCCAGCAGCCAAGATTCGGGCGGGAGCGGTGAGCAGTTCTTC
v_gene: TRBV14
j_gene: TRBJ2-1
abundance: NA
d_gene: TRBD2

CDR3aa: CSVVPLNYGYTF
CDR3nt: TGCAGCGTTGTCCCCCTTAACTATGGCTACACCTTC
v_gene: TRBV29-1
j_gene: TRBJ1-2
abundance: few
d_gene: NA

CDR3aa: CSVPDRESMNTEAFF
CDR3nt: TGCAGCGTTCCCGACAGGGAGTCGATGAACACTGAAGCTTTCTTT
v_gene: TRBV29-1
j_gene: TRBJ1-1
abundance: NA
d_gene: TRBD1

CDR3aa: CAWSVQGSNQPQHF
CDR3nt: TGTGCCTGGAGTGTCCAGGGTAGCAATCAGCCCCAGCATTTT
v_gene: TRBV30
j_gene: TRBJ1-5
abundance: NA
d_gene: NA

CDR3aa: CASSLAGQGWAGELFF
CDR3nt: TGCGCCAGCAGCTTGGCTGGACAGGGGTGGGCCGGGGAGCTGTTTTTT
v_gene: TRBV5-1
j_gene: TRBJ2-2
abundance: NA
d_gene: TRBD1

CDR3aa: CASSSETIDEQYF
CDR3nt: TGTGCCAGCAGCTCCGAGACAATTGACGAGCAGTACTTC
v_gene: TRBV5-4
j_gene: TRBJ2-7
abundance: NA
d_gene: NA

CDR3aa: CASSRTSTGGSYNSPLHF
CDR3nt: TGCGCCAGCAGCCGGACCTCTACAGGGGGGTCCTATAATTCACCCCTCCACTTT
v_gene: TRBV4-3
j_gene: TRBJ1-6
abundance: NA
d_gene: TRBD1

CDR3aa: CASSPRQENTIYF
CDR3nt: TGTGCCAGCAGCCCGCGGCAAGAAAACACCATATATTTT
v_gene: TRBV7-2
j_gene: TRBJ1-3
abundance: NA
d_gene: NA

CDR3aa: CATRLSGGSTDTQYF
CDR3nt: TGTGCCACCCGGTTATCAGGCGGGAGCACAGATACGCAGTATTTT
v_gene: TRBV7-9
j_gene: TRBJ2-3
abundance: NA
d_gene: NA

CDR3aa: CASSLAEQGYEQYF
CDR3nt: TGCGCCAGCAGCTTGGCCGAACAGGGCTACGAGCAGTACTTC
v_gene: TRBV5-1
j_gene: TRBJ2-7
abundance: NA
d_gene: NA

CDR3aa: CASSNRQGWWFF
CDR3nt: TGTGCCAGCAGTAATAGACAGGGGTGGTGGTTCTTC
v_gene: TRBV7-2
j_gene: TRBJ2-1
abundance: NA
d_gene: TRBD1

CDR3aa: CASSPTGRNTEAFF
CDR3nt: TGTGCCAGCAGCCCGACAGGGAGGAACACTGAAGCTTTCTTT
v_gene: TRBV7-6
j_gene: TRBJ1-1
abundance: NA
d_gene: TRBD1

CDR3aa: CASSSGQGGRNTIYF
CDR3nt: TGTGCCAGCTCATCGGGACAGGGGGGACGAAACACCATATATTTT
v_gene: TRBV18
j_gene: TRBJ1-3
abundance: NA
d_gene: TRBD1

CDR3aa: CASSLPRYGYTF
CDR3nt: TGTGCCAGCAGCTTACCCCGCTATGGCTACACCTTC
v_gene: TRBV11-2
j_gene: TRBJ1-2
abundance: once
d_gene: NA

CDR3aa: CASTGTLTTNEKLFF
CDR3nt: TGCGCCAGCACCGGGACTCTAACAACTAATGAAAAACTGTTTTTT
v_gene: TRBV4-3
j_gene: TRBJ1-4
abundance: NA
d_gene: NA

CDR3aa: CASSLEDRDYNEQFF
CDR3nt: TGTGCCAGCAGCTTGGAGGACAGGGACTACAATGAGCAGTTCTTC
v_gene: TRBV5-5
j_gene: TRBJ2-1
abundance: NA
d_gene: TRBD1

CDR3aa: CASSEGGGGDTQYF
CDR3nt: TGCGCCAGCAGCGAAGGCGGCGGGGGAGATACGCAGTATTTT
v_gene: TRBV4-3
j_gene: TRBJ2-3
abundance: NA
d_gene: TRBD2

CDR3aa: CASSDGLESYNEQFF
CDR3nt: TGTGCCAGCAGCGATGGACTAGAATCCTACAATGAGCAGTTCTTC
v_gene: TRBV4-2
j_gene: TRBJ2-1
abundance: NA
d_gene: TRBD2

CDR3aa: CASSQGQLNYGYTF
CDR3nt: TGCGCCAGCAGCCAAGGACAGTTAAACTATGGCTACACCTTC
v_gene: TRBV4-3
j_gene: TRBJ1-2
abundance: NA
d_gene: NA

CDR3aa: CASSQGQGGNTEAFF
CDR3nt: TGCGCCAGCAGCCAAGGACAGGGCGGGAACACTGAAGCTTTCTTT
v_gene: TRBV4-3
j_gene: TRBJ1-1
abundance: NA
d_gene: TRBD1